Each of the 7 T cell receptor beta chains below was sequenced from the same sample in a study of response to subunit inactivated influenza vaccine. TCRdb itself ran the RT-PCR reads through MiXCR, one entry per CDR3 protein. The sample contains hundreds of thousands of distinct CDR3 sequences, approximately 9.9% of which appear only once. Sequencing was performed on PBMCs from blood, taken roughly 47 days after vaccination. These receptors were taken from a man in his fifties who received an inactivated influenza vaccine.

The CDR3 nucleotides read TGTGCCAGCAGTTTAGGGACTAGGGAGACCCAGTACTTC. Translation: CASSLGTRETQYF. The V gene is TRBV12-3 or TRBV12-4, the J gene TRBJ2-5; TRBD2 aligns across 7 bases. This CDR3 is built from 13 residues. The V gene end was trimmed by 1 base and the J gene end by 5 bases; junction bases not matched to a gene: 1.

In this sample, this clonotype turned up a few times. This chain joins TRBV19 and TRBJ2-7; a weak D match, TRBD1 (6 bases). The V and J ends lost 2 bases and 6 bases respectively, with 20 bases between them. This CDR3 region has 16 residues. Per the germline V gene, CDR1 is LNHDA and CDR2 is SQIVND (reference sequence). The chain's CDR3 is CASSIFYGTRGGEQYF. The CDR3 DNA follows: TGTGCCAGTAGTATATTCTACGGGACAAGGGGCGGCGAGCAGTACTTC.

The chain is built from TRBV10-3 and TRBJ2-6; 9 bases map to TRBD1. The CDR3 has 17 amino acids. CDR1 is ENHRY, CDR2 SYGVKD, per germline. V lost 4 bases, J lost 2 bases, and 6 bases stayed unmatched. CDR3 in amino acids: CAISAGTGLTGANVLTF. In DNA, the CDR3 is TGTGCCATCAGTGCTGGGACAGGGTTGACTGGGGCCAACGTCCTGACTTTC.

The chain is built from TRBV7-2 and TRBJ2-2, with TRBD2 matching over 8 bases. V trimming: 5 bases; J trimming: 2 bases; junction bases outside the gene matches: 10. This CDR3 spans 17 amino acids. CDR1 and CDR2 from the germline V gene are SGHTA and FQGNSA. As DNA, the CDR3 is TGTGCCAGCAGCCCCCGTGGGCTAGCGGGCAACACCGGGGAGCTGTTTTTT. This encodes CASSPRGLAGNTGELFF. The complete variable domain, with remaining parts taken from reference TRBV7-2 and TRBJ2-2, reads GAGVSQSPSNKVTEKGKDVELRCDPISGHTALYWYRQSLGQGLEFLIYFQGNSAPDKSGLPSDRFSAERTGGSVSTLTIQRTQQEDSAVYLCASSPRGLAGNTGELFFGEGSRLTVL.

This clonotype was detected ten times or more. This chain connects TRBV29-1 to TRBJ1-1, with D perhaps matching TRBD1 (6 bases). CDR1 and CDR2 from the germline V gene are SQVTM and ANQGSEA. The CDR3 has 12 residues. V was cut by 6 bases and J by 0 bases, with 8 bases left in between. CDR3 residues: CSVGQLNTEAFF. CDR3 bases: TGCAGCGTCGGACAGCTGAACACTGAAGCTTTCTTT.

The chain is built from TRBV5-6 and TRBJ2-7, with D hard to call. Germline V gene sequence: CDR1 SGHDT, CDR2 YYEEEE. This CDR3 comprises 14 residues. V was pared by 4 bases and J by 1 base, with 12 bases between. This CDR3 is CASSPDPKSYEQYF. In nucleotides, the CDR3 is TGTGCCAGCAGCCCTGACCCAAAATCCTACGAGCAGTACTTC.

The chain uses TRBV5-8 and TRBJ2-5; the match to TRBD1 covers 7 bases. CDR1 SGHTS and CDR2 YDEGEE come from the germline V gene. The CDR3 spans 15 residues. J was trimmed by 0 bases and V by 2 bases; bases with no gene match: 4. CDR3 residues: CASSFKDRYQETQYF. The CDR3 region has the DNA TGTGCCAGCAGCTTTAAGGACAGGTACCAAGAGACCCAGTACTTC.